Presented here are 22 T cell receptor beta chains from one specimen sequenced in a study of cytomegalovirus exposure and HLA in healthy donors. This PCR relied on a set of 60 Vbeta primers and 13 Jbeta primers. Measured with immunoSEQ multiplex PCR; TCRdb has only the in-frame clones, and not every one. The repertoire has 200,000 or so clones, around 75% of them found once; the top ten carry about 5.6%. The sequencing input was PBMCs. These receptors were taken from a woman aged 25 to 45 in good health and CMV-seropositive.

V gene TRBV27 combines with J gene TRBJ2-4; tentatively, D is TRBD2 (5 bases). Per the germline V gene, CDR1 is MNHEY and CDR2 is SMNVEV (reference sequence). This CDR3 has 12 amino acids. Trimming pared 3 bases from V and 9 bases from J, leaving 9 bases between. CDR3: CASSFRGTIQYF. In DNA form, the CDR3 reads TGTGCCAGCAGTTTCCGGGGTACCATTCAGTACTTC.

The CDR3 sequence is CATSTGGNPHEQYF. CDR3 DNA sequence: TGTGCCACGTCGACAGGGGGCAATCCCCACGAGCAGTACTTC. The chain links TRBV15 to TRBJ2-7; 10 nucleotides agree with TRBD1. The CDR3 is made up of 14 amino acids. V was pared by 9 bases and J by 5 bases, with 10 bases of the junction left unmatched. CDR1 is LNHNV, CDR2 YYDKDF, per germline (reference sequence).

This clone was recorded once. The chain uses TRBV7-9 and TRBJ2-7; TRBD1 aligns across 9 bases. The germline V gene encodes CDR1 SEHNR and CDR2 FQNEAQ (reference sequence). This CDR3 is 16 amino acids long. Trimming cost V 5 bases and J 6 bases; bases outside gene matches: 14. The DNA of the CDR3 is TGTGCCAGCAGCACCTCACGAGGGGGACAGGGAATCGAGCAGTACTTC. It encodes CASSTSRGGQGIEQYF.

The genes are TRBV19 and TRBJ2-4, with 8 bases aligning to TRBD2. The V gene end was trimmed by 8 bases and the J gene end by 5 bases; junction bases not matched to a gene: 5. The CDR3 length is 13 residues. Germline assignment: CDR1 LNHDA and CDR2 SQIVND (reference sequence). The CDR3 sequence: CASQAGVENIQYF. DNA for the CDR3: TGTGCCAGTCAAGCGGGAGTAGAAAACATTCAGTACTTC.

CDR3 amino acids: CASSPGRLSSRGELFF. In DNA form, the CDR3 reads TGTGCCAGCAGCCCCGGGAGATTATCTAGTAGGGGGGAGCTGTTTTTT. The chain recombines TRBV7-3 with TRBJ2-2, with D possibly matching TRBD2 (6 bases). This CDR3 has 16 amino acids. Trimming left V 5 bases short and J 8 bases short, with 21 bases between. Germline CDR1 reads SGHTA; CDR2 reads FQGTGA.

V and J are TRBV7-9 and TRBJ2-7, with 8 bases fitting TRBD1. V trimming: 2 bases; J trimming: 0 bases; junction bases outside the gene matches: 0. The CDR3 covers 14 residues. CDR1 and CDR2 from the germline V gene are SEHNR and FQNEAQ (reference sequence). The CDR3 loop is CASSLTGGSYEQYF. In DNA form, the CDR3 reads TGTGCCAGCAGCTTAACAGGGGGCTCCTACGAGCAGTACTTC. Full variable domain (missing parts from reference TRBV7-9 and TRBJ2-7): DTGVSQNPRHKITKRGQNVTFRCDPISEHNRLYWYRQTLGQGPEFLTYFQNEAQLEKSRLLSDRFSAERPKGSFSTLEIQRTEQGDSAMYLCASSLTGGSYEQYFGPGTRLTVT.

The chain uses TRBV6-6 and TRBJ1-2; TRBD1 matches 7 bases. CDR3 size: 14 residues. From germline, CDR1 is MNHNY and CDR2 SVGAGI (reference sequence). J lost 8 bases, V lost 2 bases, and 8 bases had no gene match. The CDR3 region is CASSYPGQEVGYTF. Written as DNA, the CDR3 is TGTGCCAGCAGTTACCCCGGACAGGAAGTGGGCTACACCTTC.

This clone occurred a few times. V is TRBV5-1 and J is TRBJ1-1, with 9 positions matching TRBD1. J was trimmed by 5 bases and V by 4 bases; bases with no gene match: 9. The CDR3 consists of 15 residues. Germline CDR1 is SGHRS and CDR2 is YFSETQ. CDR3 DNA sequence: TGCGCCAGCAGCCCCCGGGACAGGGCGGGAACTGAAGCTTTCTTT. Amino acids: CASSPRDRAGTEAFF.

This chain connects TRBV7-8 to TRBJ1-5; TRBD1 matches at 7 bases. The CDR3 has 14 amino acids. V trimming: 6 bases; J trimming: 4 bases; junction bases outside the gene matches: 6. Germline V lookup: CDR1 SGHVS, CDR2 FQNEAQ. In DNA, the CDR3 is TGTGCCAGCAGTCCTACAGGGGAAAATCAGCCCCAGCATTTT. As protein: CASSPTGENQPQHF. Full variable domain (rest looked up from reference TRBV7-8 and TRBJ1-5): GAGVSQSPRYKVAKRGQDVALRCDPISGHVSLFWYQQALGQGPEFLTYFQNEAQLDKSGLPSDRFFAERPEGSVSTLKIQRTQQEDSAVYLCASSPTGENQPQHFGDGTRLSIL.

There are a few counts of this clone. The chain joins TRBV9 to TRBJ2-7, with 10 bases matching TRBD2. The CDR3 totals 14 residues. Trimming took 3 bases from V and 3 from J; bases not matched to a gene: 3. Germline lookup yields CDR1 SGDLS and CDR2 YYNGEE. This CDR3 reads CASSGTSGLYEQYF. The DNA of the CDR3 is TGTGCCAGCAGCGGGACTAGCGGTCTCTACGAGCAGTACTTC.

The chain has TRBV19 and TRBJ2-6; possibly TRBD2 for D (5 bases). Trimming removed 3 bases from V and 1 base from J, with 7 bases in between. The CDR3 runs to 15 residues. Germline V gives CDR1 LNHDA, CDR2 SQIVND (reference sequence). Written as DNA, the CDR3 is TGTGCCAGTAGTATCCGGGGATCTGGGGCCAACGTCCTGACTTTC. Translation gives CASSIRGSGANVLTF.

This clone turned up a few times. V and J are TRBV18 and TRBJ2-7, with 7 bases identical to TRBD1. CDR1 is KGHSH, CDR2 LQKENI, per germline. CDR3 length: 15 residues. Trimming cost V 4 bases and J 3 bases; bases outside gene matches: 9. For the CDR3, the DNA is TGTGCCAGCTCACGGGGGACAGACGTAAACTACGAGCAGTACTTC. It codes for CASSRGTDVNYEQYF.

The chain uses TRBV10-3 and TRBJ2-1; TRBD1 matches 11 bases. J lost 1 base, V lost 5 bases, and 4 bases had no gene match. There are 16 residues in the CDR3. Germline CDR1 ENHRY, CDR2 SYGVKD. The CDR3 loop is CAISRTGGPSYNEQFF. The CDR3 bases are TGTGCCATCAGTCGGACAGGGGGCCCTTCCTACAATGAGCAGTTCTTC.

This rearrangement joins TRBV6-5 to TRBJ2-5; TRBD2 might be the D (6 bases). Trimming pared 2 bases from V and 3 bases from J, leaving 10 bases between. In germline, CDR1 is MNHEY, CDR2 SVGAGI. There are 14 residues in the CDR3. Written as DNA, the CDR3 is TGTGCCAGCAGTTACGCGGGCGGGGAAGAGACCCAGTACTTC. Its translation is CASSYAGGEETQYF.

The chain is built from TRBV4-3 and TRBJ1-5; the D gene is possibly TRBD1 (6 bases). The CDR3 is 15 amino acids. Trimming left V 4 bases short and J 3 bases short, with 13 bases between. The germline gives CDR1 LGHNA, CDR2 YSLEER. The CDR3 DNA is TGCGCCAGCAGCCCCCAGGACAGTCCCAATCAGCCCCAGCATTTT. Its translation: CASSPQDSPNQPQHF.

This clone has a handful of counts. The genes are TRBV7-8 and TRBJ2-6, with 7 bases fitting TRBD1. Looked up from germline, CDR1 is SGHVS and CDR2 is FQNEAQ. With V trimmed by 2 bases and J by 1 base, 11 bases remained unmatched. This CDR3 is built from 19 residues. The CDR3 sequence: CASSLWDQGVRSGANVLTF. CDR3 coding DNA: TGTGCCAGCAGCTTATGGGATCAGGGGGTTCGGTCTGGGGCCAACGTCCTGACTTTC. Supplemented by reference TRBV7-8 and TRBJ2-6, the full variable domain reads GAGVSQSPRYKVAKRGQDVALRCDPISGHVSLFWYQQALGQGPEFLTYFQNEAQLDKSGLPSDRFFAERPEGSVSTLKIQRTQQEDSAVYLCASSLWDQGVRSGANVLTFGAGSRLTVL.

The rearrangement uses TRBV2 and TRBJ2-5; D is uncertain. The CDR3 consists of 11 residues. CDR1 is SNHLY and CDR2 is FYNNEI in the germline V gene. V was trimmed by 8 bases and J by 7 bases, leaving 11 bases between them. The CDR3 reads CASAAEWTQYF. In DNA, the CDR3 is TGTGCCAGCGCGGCGGAGTGGACCCAGTACTTC.

The CDR3 is CASSVAGGGTEAFF. In nucleotides, the CDR3 is TGTGCCAGCAGCGTAGCGGGGGGGGGCACTGAAGCTTTCTTT. The genes are TRBV9 and TRBJ1-1; D possibly corresponds to TRBD1 (5 bases). The V and J ends lost 0 bases and 4 bases respectively, with 10 bases between them. The CDR3 contains 14 residues. Germline CDR1 SGDLS, CDR2 YYNGEE. The variable domain in full, completed from reference TRBV9 and TRBJ1-1, reads DSGVTQTPKHLITATGQRVTLRCSPRSGDLSVYWYQQSLDQGLQFLIQYYNGEERAKGNILERFSAQQFPDLHSELNLSSLELGDSALYFCASSVAGGGTEAFFGQGTRLTVV.

This chain connects TRBV9 to TRBJ2-1; TRBD2 is a possible D gene (5 bases). Germline V gives CDR1 SGDLS, CDR2 YYNGEE. The V end was cut by 1 base, the J end by 9 bases, with 11 bases between. The CDR3 is 13 amino acids. CDR3 in amino acids: CASSVPTRAEQFF. As DNA, the CDR3 is TGTGCCAGCAGCGTACCAACTAGAGCTGAGCAGTTCTTC.

The chain carries TRBV25-1 and TRBJ1-2, with D possibly being TRBD1 (5 bases). This CDR3 has 13 residues. Germline loops: CDR1 MGHDK, CDR2 SYGVNS. V lost 2 bases to trimming and J lost 5 bases, with 9 bases between them. The CDR3 here is CASSEGGAYGYTF. The CDR3 nucleotides read TGTGCCAGCAGTGAAGGTGGGGCTTATGGCTACACCTTC.

The rearrangement joins TRBV7-6 to TRBJ1-1; D is perhaps TRBD1 (6 bases). Germline V gives CDR1 SGHVS, CDR2 FNYEAQ. Between the trimmed V and J ends, which lost 5 bases and 0 bases, there was a span of 13 bases. The CDR3 spans 15 residues. The CDR3 DNA reads as TGTGCCAGCAGCCATAAACAGGGATTGAACACTGAAGCTTTCTTT. Translated: CASSHKQGLNTEAFF.

Worth noting for this clone: Other DNA sequences in the sample encode the same CDR3. The DNA for the CDR3 is TGTGCCAGCAGTCGACAGGGCTACGAGCAGTACTTC. Translated: CASSRQGYEQYF. The chain joins TRBV6-5 to TRBJ2-7; 7 bases fit TRBD1. V was pared by 5 bases and J by 3 bases, with 1 base of the junction left unmatched. CDR3 size: 12 residues. Germline CDR1 is MNHEY and CDR2 is SVGAGI.